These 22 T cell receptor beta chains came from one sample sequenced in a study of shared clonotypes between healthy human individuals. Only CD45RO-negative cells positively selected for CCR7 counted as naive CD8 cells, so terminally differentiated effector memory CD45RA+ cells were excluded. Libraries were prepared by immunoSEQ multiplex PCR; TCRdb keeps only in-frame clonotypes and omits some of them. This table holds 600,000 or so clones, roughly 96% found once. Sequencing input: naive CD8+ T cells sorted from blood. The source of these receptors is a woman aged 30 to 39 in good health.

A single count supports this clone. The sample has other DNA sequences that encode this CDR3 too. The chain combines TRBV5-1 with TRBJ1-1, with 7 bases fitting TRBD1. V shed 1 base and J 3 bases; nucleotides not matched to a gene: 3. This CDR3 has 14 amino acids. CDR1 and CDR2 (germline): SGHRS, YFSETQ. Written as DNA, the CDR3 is TGCGCCAGCAGCTTGTCACAGGGGTACACTGAAGCTTTCTTT. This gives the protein CASSLSQGYTEAFF.

The CDR3 DNA is TGCGCCAGCAGCCAAGGGCGCGGGCCGAACACCGGGGAGCTGTTTTTT. Protein product: CASSQGRGPNTGELFF. This chain links TRBV4-1 with TRBJ2-2; perhaps TRBD2 as D (5 bases). V shed 1 base and J shed 0 bases, with 9 bases lying between them. CDR1 MGHRA and CDR2 YSYEKL come from the germline V gene. There are 16 residues in the CDR3.

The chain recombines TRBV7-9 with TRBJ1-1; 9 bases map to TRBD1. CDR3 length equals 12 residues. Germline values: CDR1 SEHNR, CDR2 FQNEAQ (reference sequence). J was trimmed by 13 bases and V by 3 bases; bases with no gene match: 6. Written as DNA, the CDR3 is TGTGCCAGCAGCTTGACGGACAGGGGTGATTTCTTT. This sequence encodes CASSLTDRGDFF.

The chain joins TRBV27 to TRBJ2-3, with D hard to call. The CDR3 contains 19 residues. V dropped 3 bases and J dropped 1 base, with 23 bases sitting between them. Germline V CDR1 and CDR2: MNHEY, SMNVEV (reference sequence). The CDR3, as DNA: TGTGCCAGCAGTTTTTCAGTAGCCGTATCCCCTCCGGGCACAGATACGCAGTATTTT. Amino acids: CASSFSVAVSPPGTDTQYF.

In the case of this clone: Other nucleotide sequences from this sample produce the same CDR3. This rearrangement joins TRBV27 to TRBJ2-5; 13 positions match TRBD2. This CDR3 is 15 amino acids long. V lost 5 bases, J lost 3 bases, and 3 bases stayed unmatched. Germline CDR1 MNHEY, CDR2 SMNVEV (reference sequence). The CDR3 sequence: CASSLGTSGKETQYF. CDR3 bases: TGTGCCAGCAGTCTCGGGACTAGCGGGAAAGAGACCCAGTACTTC.

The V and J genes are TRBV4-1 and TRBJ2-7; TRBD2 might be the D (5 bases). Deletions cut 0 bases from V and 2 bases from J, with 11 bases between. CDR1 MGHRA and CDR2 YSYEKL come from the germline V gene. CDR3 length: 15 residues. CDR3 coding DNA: TGCGCCAGCAGCCAAGATCGCGGACTCCCCTACGAGCAGTACTTC. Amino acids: CASSQDRGLPYEQYF.

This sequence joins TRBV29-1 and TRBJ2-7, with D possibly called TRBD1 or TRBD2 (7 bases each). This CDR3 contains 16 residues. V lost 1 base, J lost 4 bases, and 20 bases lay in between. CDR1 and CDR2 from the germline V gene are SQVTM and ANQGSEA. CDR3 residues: CSVEAFLRQGGYEQYF. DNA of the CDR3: TGCAGCGTTGAAGCCTTCCTAAGACAGGGAGGGTACGAGCAGTACTTC.

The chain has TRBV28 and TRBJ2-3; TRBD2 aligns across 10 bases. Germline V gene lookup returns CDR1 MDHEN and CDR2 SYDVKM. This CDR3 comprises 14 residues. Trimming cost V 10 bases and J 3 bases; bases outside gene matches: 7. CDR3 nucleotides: TGTGCCAACCGACTAGCGGGTGTGACAGATACGCAGTATTTT. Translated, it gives CANRLAGVTDTQYF.

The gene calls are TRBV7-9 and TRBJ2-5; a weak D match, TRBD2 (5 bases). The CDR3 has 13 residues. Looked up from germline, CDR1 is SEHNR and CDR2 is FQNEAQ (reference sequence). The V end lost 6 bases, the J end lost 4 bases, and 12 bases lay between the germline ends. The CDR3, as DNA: TGTGCCAGCAGTCTGGACTTGGGAGAGACCCAGTACTTC. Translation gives CASSLDLGETQYF.

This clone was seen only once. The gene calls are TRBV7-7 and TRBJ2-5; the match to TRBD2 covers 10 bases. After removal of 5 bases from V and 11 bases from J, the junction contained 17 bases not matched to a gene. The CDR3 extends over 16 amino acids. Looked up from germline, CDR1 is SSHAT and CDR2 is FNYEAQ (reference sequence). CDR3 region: CASSPGLAAGWREQYF. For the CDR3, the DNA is TGTGCCAGCAGCCCCGGACTAGCGGCCGGGTGGAGGGAGCAGTACTTC.

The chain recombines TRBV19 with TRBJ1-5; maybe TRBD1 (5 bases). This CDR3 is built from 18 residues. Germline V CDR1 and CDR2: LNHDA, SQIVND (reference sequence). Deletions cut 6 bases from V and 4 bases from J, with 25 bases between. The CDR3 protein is CASSPKTPGRTSNQPQHF. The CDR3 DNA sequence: TGTGCCAGTAGCCCTAAAACGCCTGGGAGGACAAGTAATCAGCCCCAGCATTTT. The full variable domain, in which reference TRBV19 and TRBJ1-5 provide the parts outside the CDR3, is DGGITQSPKYLFRKEGQNVTLSCEQNLNHDAMYWYRQDPGQGLRLIYYSQIVNDFQKGDIAEGYSVSREKKESFPLTVTSAQKNPTAFYLCASSPKTPGRTSNQPQHFGDGTRLSIL.

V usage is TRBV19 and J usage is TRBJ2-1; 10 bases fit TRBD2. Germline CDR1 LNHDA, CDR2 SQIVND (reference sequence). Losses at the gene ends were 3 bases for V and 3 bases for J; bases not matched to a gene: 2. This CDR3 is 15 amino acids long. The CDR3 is CASSIASGSYNEQFF. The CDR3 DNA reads TGTGCCAGTAGTATTGCTAGCGGGAGCTACAATGAGCAGTTCTTC.

This CDR3 is CASSERGASYNEQFF. The CDR3 bases are TGTGCCAGCAGTGAACGGGGGGCTTCCTACAATGAGCAGTTCTTC. This sequence joins TRBV2 and TRBJ2-1, with D possibly matching TRBD2 (7 bases). This CDR3 contains 15 residues. Germline CDR1 SNHLY, CDR2 FYNNEI. V lost 2 bases, J lost 1 base, and 9 bases lay in between.

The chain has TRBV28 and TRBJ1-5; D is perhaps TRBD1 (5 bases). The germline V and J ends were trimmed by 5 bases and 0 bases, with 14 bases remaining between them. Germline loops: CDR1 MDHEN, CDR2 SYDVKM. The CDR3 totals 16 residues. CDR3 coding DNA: TGTGCCAGCAGTCTCCGGGACGAAGATAGCAATCAGCCCCAGCATTTT. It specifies CASSLRDEDSNQPQHF.

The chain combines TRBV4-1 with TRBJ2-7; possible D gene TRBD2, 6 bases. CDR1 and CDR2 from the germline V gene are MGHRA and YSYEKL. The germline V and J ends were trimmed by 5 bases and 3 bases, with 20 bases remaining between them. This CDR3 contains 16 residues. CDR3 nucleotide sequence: TGCGCCAGCAGCACAGAGGCTACGGGAGAAATCTACGAGCAGTACTTC. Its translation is CASSTEATGEIYEQYF.

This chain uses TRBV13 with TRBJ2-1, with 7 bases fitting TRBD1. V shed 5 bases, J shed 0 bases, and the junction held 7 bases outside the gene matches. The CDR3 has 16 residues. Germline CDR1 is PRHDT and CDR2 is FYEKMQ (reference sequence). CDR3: CASSPTGDSSYNEQFF. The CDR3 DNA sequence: TGTGCCAGCAGCCCTACAGGGGACAGCTCCTACAATGAGCAGTTCTTC.

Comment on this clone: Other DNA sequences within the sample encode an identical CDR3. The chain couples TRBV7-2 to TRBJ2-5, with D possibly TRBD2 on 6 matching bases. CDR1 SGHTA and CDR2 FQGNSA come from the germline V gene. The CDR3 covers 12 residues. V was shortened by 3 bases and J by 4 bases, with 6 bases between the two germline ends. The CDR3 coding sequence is TGTGCCAGCAGCTTCGGGGGAGAGACCCAGTACTTC. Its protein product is CASSFGGETQYF.

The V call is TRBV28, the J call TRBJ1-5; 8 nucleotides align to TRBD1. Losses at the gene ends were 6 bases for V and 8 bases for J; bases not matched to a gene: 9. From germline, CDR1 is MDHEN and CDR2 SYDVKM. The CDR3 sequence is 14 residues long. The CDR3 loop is CASSRNRGEKPQHF. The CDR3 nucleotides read TGTGCCAGCAGCCGAAACAGGGGGGAGAAGCCCCAGCATTTT.

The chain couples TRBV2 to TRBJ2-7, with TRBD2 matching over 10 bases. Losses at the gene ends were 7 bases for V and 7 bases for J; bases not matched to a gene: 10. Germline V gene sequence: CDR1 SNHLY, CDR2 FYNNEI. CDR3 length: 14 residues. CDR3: CASTQAGGPGEQYF. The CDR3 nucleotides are TGTGCCAGCACCCAAGCGGGAGGGCCCGGTGAGCAGTACTTC.

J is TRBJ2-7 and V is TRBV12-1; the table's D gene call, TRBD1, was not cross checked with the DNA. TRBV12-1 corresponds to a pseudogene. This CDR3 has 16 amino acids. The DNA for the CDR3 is TGTGCCAGCAGCTTTACGTTGGGACAGGGTAATTACGAGCAGTACTTC. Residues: CASSFTLGQGNYEQYF.

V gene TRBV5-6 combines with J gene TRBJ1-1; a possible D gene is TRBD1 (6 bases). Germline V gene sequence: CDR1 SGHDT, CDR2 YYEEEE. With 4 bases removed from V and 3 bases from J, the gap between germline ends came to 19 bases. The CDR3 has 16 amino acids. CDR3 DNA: TGTGCCAGCAGCCCCGTTTATGGGGGCTGGGACACTGAAGCTTTCTTT. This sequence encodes CASSPVYGGWDTEAFF.

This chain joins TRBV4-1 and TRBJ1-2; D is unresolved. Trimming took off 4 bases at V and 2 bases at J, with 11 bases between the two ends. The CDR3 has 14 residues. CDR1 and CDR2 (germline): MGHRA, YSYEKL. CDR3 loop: CASSLQLGNYGYTF. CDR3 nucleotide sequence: TGCGCCAGCAGCCTACAACTGGGGAACTATGGCTACACCTTC.